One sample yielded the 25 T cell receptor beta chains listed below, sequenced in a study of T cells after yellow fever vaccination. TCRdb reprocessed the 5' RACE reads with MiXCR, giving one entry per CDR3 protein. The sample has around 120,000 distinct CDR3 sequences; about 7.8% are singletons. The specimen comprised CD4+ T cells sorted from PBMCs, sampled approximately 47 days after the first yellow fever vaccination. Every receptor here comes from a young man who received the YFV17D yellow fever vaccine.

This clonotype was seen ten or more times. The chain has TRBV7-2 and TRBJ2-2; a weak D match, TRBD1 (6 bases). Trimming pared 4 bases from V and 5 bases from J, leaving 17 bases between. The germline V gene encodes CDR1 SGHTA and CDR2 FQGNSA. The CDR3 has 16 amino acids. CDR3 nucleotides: TGTGCCAGCAGCTCAGTACAGGGTTTGATGACCGGGGAGCTGTTTTTT. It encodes CASSSVQGLMTGELFF.

In DNA form, the CDR3 reads TGCGCCAGCAGTCAATCGAAAGTGGGGACAGGGAAGGCCCAGTACTTC. Its translation is CASSQSKVGTGKAQYF. This chain uses TRBV23-1 with TRBJ2-5; 9 bases line up with TRBD1. TRBV23-1 is an open reading frame, and its role is uncertain. This CDR3 has 16 amino acids. Germline trimming cut 0 bases from V and 9 bases from J; bases unmatched to any gene: 11.

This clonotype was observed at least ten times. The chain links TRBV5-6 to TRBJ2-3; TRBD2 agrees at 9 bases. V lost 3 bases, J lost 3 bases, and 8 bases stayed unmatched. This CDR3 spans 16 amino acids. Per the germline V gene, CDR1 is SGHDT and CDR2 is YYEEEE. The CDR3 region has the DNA TGTGCCAGCAGCTGGGCGGGGGGGCTAAGAACAGATACGCAGTATTTT. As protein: CASSWAGGLRTDTQYF.

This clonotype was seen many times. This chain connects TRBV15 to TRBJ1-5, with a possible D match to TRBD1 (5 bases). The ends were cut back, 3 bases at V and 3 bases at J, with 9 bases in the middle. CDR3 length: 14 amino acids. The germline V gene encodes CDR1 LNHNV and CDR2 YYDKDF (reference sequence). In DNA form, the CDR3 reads TGTGCCACCAGCAGGGTCAGGGACAATCAGCCCCAGCATTTT. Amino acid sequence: CATSRVRDNQPQHF.

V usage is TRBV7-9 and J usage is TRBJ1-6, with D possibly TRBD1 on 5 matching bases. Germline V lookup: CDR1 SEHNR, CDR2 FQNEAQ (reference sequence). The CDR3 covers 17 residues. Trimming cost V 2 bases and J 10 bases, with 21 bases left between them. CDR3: CASSLPHSDSPSSPLHF. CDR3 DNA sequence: TGTGCCAGCAGCTTACCGCACTCCGACAGCCCGTCCTCACCCCTCCACTTT.

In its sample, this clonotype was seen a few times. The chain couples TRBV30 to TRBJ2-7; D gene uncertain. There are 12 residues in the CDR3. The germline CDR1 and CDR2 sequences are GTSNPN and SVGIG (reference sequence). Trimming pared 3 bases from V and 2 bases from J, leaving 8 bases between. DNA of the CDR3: TGTGCCTGGAGGTTAAGCGCCTACGAGCAGTACTTC. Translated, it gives CAWRLSAYEQYF.

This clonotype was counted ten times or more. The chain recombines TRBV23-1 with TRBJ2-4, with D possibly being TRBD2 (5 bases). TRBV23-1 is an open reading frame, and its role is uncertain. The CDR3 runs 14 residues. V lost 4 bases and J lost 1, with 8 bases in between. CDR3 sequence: CASSPGFAKNIQYF. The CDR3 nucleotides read TGCGCCAGCAGTCCGGGGTTTGCCAAAAACATTCAGTACTTC.

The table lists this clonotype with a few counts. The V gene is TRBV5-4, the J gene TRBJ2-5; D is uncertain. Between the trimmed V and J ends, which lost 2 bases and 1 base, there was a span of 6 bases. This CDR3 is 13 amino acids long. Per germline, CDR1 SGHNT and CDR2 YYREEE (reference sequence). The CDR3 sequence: CASSFSSQETQYF. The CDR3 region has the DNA TGTGCCAGCAGCTTTTCTAGCCAAGAGACCCAGTACTTC.

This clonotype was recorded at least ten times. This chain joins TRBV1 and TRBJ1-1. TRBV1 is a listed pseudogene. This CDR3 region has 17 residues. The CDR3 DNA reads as TGCACCAGCAGCCAAGATCTCTCGGCCAGGATGAACACTGAAGCTTTCTTT. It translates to CTSSQDLSARMNTEAFF.

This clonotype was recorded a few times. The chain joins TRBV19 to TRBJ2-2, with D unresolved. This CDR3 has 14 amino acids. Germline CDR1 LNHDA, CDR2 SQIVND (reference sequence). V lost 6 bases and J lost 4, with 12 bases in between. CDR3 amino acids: CASSVIGRTGELFF. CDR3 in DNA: TGTGCCAGTAGCGTAATCGGACGCACCGGGGAGCTGTTTTTT.

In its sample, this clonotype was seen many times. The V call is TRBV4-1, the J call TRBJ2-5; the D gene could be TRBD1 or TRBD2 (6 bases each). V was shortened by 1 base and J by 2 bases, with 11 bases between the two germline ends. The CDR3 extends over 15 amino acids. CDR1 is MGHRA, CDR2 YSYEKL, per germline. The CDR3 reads CASSQAGGRQETQYF. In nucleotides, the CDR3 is TGCGCCAGCAGCCAAGCCGGGGGCCGACAAGAGACCCAGTACTTC.

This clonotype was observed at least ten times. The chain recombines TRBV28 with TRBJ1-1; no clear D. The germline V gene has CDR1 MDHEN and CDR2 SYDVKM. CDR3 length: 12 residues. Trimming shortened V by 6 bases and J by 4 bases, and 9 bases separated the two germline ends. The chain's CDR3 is CASSRDVTEAFF. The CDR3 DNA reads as TGTGCCAGCAGCCGAGACGTCACTGAAGCTTTCTTT.

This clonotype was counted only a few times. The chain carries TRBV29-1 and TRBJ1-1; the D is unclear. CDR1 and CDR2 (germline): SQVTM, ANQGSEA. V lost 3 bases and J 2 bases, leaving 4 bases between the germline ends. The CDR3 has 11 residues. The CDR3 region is CSVDGNTEAFF. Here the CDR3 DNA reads TGCAGCGTTGACGGCAACACTGAAGCTTTCTTT.

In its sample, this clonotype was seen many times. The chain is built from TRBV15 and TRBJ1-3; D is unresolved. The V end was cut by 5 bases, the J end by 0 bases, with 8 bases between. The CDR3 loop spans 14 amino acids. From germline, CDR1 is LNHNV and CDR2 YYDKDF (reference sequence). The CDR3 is CATSGPGSGNTIYF. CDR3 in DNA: TGTGCCACCAGCGGACCGGGCTCTGGAAACACCATATATTTT. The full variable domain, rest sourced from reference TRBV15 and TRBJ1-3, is DAMVIQNPRYQVTQFGKPVTLSCSQTLNHNVMYWYQQKSSQAPKLLFHYYDKDFNNEADTPDNFQSRRPNTSFCFLDIRSPGLGDTAMYLCATSGPGSGNTIYFGEGSWLTVV.

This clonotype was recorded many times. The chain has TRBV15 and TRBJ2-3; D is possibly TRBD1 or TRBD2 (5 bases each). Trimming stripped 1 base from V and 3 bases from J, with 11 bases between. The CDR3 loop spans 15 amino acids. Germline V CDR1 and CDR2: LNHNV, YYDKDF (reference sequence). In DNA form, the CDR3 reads TGTGCCACCAGCAGAGTGGGGGAAGGTACAGATACGCAGTATTTT. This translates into CATSRVGEGTDTQYF.

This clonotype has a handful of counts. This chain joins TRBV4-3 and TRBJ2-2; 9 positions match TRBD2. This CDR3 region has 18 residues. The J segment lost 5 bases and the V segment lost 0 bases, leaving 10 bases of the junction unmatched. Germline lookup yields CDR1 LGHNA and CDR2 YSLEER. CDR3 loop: CASSQDLAVTSGTGELFF. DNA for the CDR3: TGCGCCAGCAGCCAAGATCTCGCGGTGACTAGCGGTACCGGGGAGCTGTTTTTT.

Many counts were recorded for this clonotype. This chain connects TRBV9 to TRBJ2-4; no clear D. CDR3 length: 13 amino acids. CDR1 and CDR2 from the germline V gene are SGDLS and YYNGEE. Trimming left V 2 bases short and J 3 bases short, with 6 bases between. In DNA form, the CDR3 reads TGTGCCAGCAGCGTCGACCTCAAAAACATTCAGTACTTC. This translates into CASSVDLKNIQYF.

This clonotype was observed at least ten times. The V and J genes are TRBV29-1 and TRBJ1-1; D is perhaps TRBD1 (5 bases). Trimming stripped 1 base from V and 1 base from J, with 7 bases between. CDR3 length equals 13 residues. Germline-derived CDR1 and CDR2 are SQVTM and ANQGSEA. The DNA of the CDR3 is TGCAGCGTTGAAGGGGGGGGGAACACTGAAGCTTTCTTT. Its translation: CSVEGGGNTEAFF.

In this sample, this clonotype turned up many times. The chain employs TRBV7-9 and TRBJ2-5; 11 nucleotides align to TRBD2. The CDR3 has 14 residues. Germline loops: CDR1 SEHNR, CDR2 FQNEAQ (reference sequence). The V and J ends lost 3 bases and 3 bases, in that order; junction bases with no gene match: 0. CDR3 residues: CASSLTSGEETQYF. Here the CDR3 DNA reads TGTGCCAGCAGCTTGACTAGCGGGGAAGAGACCCAGTACTTC.

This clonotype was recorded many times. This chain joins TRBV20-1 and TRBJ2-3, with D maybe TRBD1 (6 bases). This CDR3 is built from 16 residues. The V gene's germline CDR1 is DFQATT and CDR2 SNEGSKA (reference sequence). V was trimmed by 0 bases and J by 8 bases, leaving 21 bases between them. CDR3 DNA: TGCAGTGCTAGAGACACCACGCTAGGGGGAAGAGGTACGCAGTATTTT. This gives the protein CSARDTTLGGRGTQYF.

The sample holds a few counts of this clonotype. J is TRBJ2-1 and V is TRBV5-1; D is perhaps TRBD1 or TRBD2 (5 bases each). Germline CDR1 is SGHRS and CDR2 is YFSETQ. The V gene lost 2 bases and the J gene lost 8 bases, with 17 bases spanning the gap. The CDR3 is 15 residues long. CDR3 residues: CASSFSGPPLDEQFF. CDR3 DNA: TGCGCCAGCAGCTTCTCGGGGCCTCCTTTGGATGAGCAGTTCTTC.

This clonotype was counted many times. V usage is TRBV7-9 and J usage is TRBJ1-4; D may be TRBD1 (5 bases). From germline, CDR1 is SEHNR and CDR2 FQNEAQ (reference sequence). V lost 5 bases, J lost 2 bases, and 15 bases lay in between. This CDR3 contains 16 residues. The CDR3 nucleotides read TGTGCCAGCAGCACCTCAGGGCGGGGGACTAATGAAAAACTGTTTTTT. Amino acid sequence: CASSTSGRGTNEKLFF. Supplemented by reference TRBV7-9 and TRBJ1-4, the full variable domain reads DTGVSQNPRHKITKRGQNVTFRCDPISEHNRLYWYRQTLGQGPEFLTYFQNEAQLEKSRLLSDRFSAERPKGSFSTLEIQRTEQGDSAMYLCASSTSGRGTNEKLFFGSGTQLSVL.

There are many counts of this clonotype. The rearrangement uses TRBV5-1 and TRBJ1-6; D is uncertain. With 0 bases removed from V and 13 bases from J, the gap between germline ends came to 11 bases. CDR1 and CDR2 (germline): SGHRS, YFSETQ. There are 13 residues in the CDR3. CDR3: CASSLDGRFPLHF. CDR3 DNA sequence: TGCGCCAGCAGCTTGGACGGCCGGTTTCCCCTCCACTTT.

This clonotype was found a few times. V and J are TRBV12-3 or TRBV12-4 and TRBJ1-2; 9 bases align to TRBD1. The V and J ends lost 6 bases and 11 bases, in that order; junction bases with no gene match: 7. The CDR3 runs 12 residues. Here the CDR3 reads CASSPGQGRYTF. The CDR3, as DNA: TGTGCCAGCAGCCCCGGACAGGGGAGATACACCTTC.

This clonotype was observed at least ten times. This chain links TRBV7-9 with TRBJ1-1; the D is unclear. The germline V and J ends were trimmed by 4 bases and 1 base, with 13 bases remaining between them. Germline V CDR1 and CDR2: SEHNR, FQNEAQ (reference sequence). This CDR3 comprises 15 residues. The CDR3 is CASSSRAGGNTEAFF. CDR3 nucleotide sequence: TGTGCCAGCAGCTCCCGGGCAGGAGGGAACACTGAAGCTTTCTTT.